A single sample gave rise to the 18 T cell receptor beta chains below, sequenced in a study of identical twins (dated by TCRdb to 2016 to 2017). Library construction relied on 5' RACE. Data came from an Illumina HiSeq 2000. TCRdb reran the public reads through fastp at Q25 and MiXCR, keeping productive beta chains. Rows are combined by CDR3 protein, so each entry shows the most common genes and DNA. The sample records about 340,000 distinct CDR3 sequences, 10% to 15% of which are singletons. The ten largest clones take up 7.2% of the sample. The same data also contributed to another study, on yellow fever vaccine responses in identical twins.

The sequencing sample was made of CD8+ T cells sorted from blood. The receptors were sampled from a woman aged 18-29 years in good health.

This sequence joins TRBV5-6 and TRBJ2-1, with 7 bases identical to TRBD1. CDR3 length: 17 residues. Looked up from germline, CDR1 is SGHDT and CDR2 is YYEEEE. Trimming at V came to 4 bases and at J to 4 bases, leaving 14 bases not matched to a gene. The CDR3 region is CASSRINGDSGYNEQFF. The DNA for the CDR3 is TGTGCCAGCAGCCGCATAAACGGGGACAGTGGATACAATGAGCAGTTCTTC. The whole variable domain, filled in from reference TRBV5-6 and TRBJ2-1, reads DAGVTQSPTHLIKTRGQQVTLRCSPKSGHDTVSWYQQALGQGPQFIFQYYEEEERQRGNFPDRFSGHQFPNYSSELNVNALLLGDSALYLCASSRINGDSGYNEQFFGPGTRLTVL.

This clonotype has ten or more counts. This chain connects TRBV7-9 to TRBJ2-7; D possibly uses TRBD1 or TRBD2 (5 bases each). Germline V CDR1 and CDR2: SEHNR, FQNEAQ (reference sequence). The ends were cut back, 5 bases at V and 1 base at J, with 12 bases in the middle. This CDR3 region has 14 residues. The CDR3 nucleotides are TGTGCCAGCAGCGGGCCCGGGGCATCCTACGAGCAGTACGTC. It is translated as CASSGPGASYEQYV.

The rearrangement links TRBV20-1 to TRBJ1-5; 7 positions agree with TRBD1. Trimming at V came to 0 bases and at J to 1 base, leaving 6 bases not matched to a gene. The germline CDR1 and CDR2 sequences are DFQATT and SNEGSKA (reference sequence). The CDR3 loop spans 16 amino acids. The CDR3 loop is CSARDVVRGSNQPQHF. The CDR3, as DNA: TGCAGTGCTAGAGATGTAGTCAGGGGGAGCAATCAGCCCCAGCATTTT.

Ten or more counts support this clonotype. The chain recombines TRBV4-1 with TRBJ2-1; perhaps TRBD2 as D (5 bases). Trimming stripped 2 bases from V and 7 bases from J, with 6 bases between. This CDR3 is 12 amino acids long. Per germline, CDR1 MGHRA and CDR2 YSYEKL. The CDR3 nucleotides are TGCGCCAGCAGCCAATGGGAGAATGAGCAGTTCTTC. It translates to CASSQWENEQFF.

This clonotype has ten or more counts. The chain couples TRBV7-6 to TRBJ2-1, with D maybe TRBD2 (6 bases). CDR1 is SGHVS and CDR2 is FNYEAQ in the germline V gene. The length of the CDR3 is 15 residues. Trimming left V 6 bases short and J 5 bases short, with 17 bases between. The CDR3 DNA sequence: TGTGCCAGCAGTCAGCCCCGGGACTTCAACAATGAGCAGTTCTTC. This translates into CASSQPRDFNNEQFF.

The chain couples TRBV6-1 to TRBJ2-5; 8 bases map to TRBD1. Germline V gene lookup returns CDR1 MNHNS and CDR2 SASEGT. CDR3 length: 15 amino acids. V lost 1 base to trimming and J lost 2 bases; unmatched junction nucleotides: 3. The CDR3 spells CASSEGDRLQETQYF. CDR3 DNA: TGTGCCAGCAGTGAAGGGGACAGGTTACAAGAGACCCAGTACTTC.

This clonotype appeared many times. The rearrangement uses TRBV7-9 and TRBJ2-7, with D unclear. This CDR3 contains 13 residues. V lost 5 bases and J lost 2, with 10 bases in between. CDR1 SEHNR and CDR2 FQNEAQ come from the germline V gene (reference sequence). CDR3 in amino acids: CASSTLVAYEQYF. The CDR3 DNA follows: TGTGCCAGCAGCACACTGGTCGCCTACGAGCAGTACTTC.

This clonotype was seen only a few times. The chain employs TRBV2 and TRBJ2-1, with a weak D call TRBD2 (7 bases). The CDR3 is made up of 16 amino acids. The ends were cut back, 6 bases at V and 5 bases at J, with 20 bases in the middle. The germline CDR1 and CDR2 sequences are SNHLY and FYNNEI. In DNA, the CDR3 is TGTGCCAGCAGCGGGGTAGTAGGAGGGGGGGACAATGAGCAGTTCTTC. It specifies CASSGVVGGGDNEQFF.

There are a few counts of this clonotype. V gene TRBV6-2 or TRBV6-3 combines with J gene TRBJ2-3; 7 nucleotides match TRBD1. Per the germline V gene, CDR1 is MNHEY and CDR2 is SVGEGT. CDR3 length: 15 residues. V gave up 4 bases and J gave up 4 bases; unmatched junction bases: 8. Here the CDR3 reads CASSSLQGLPDTQYF. Written as DNA, the CDR3 is TGTGCCAGCAGTTCCCTACAGGGGCTCCCAGATACGCAGTATTTT.

The J gene is TRBJ1-2, the V gene TRBV5-6, with TRBD1 as a possible D gene (6 bases). The germline CDR1 and CDR2 sequences are SGHDT and YYEEEE. The CDR3 totals 13 residues. Trimming shortened V by 7 bases and J by 1 base, and 11 bases separated the two germline ends. In DNA form, the CDR3 reads TGTGCCAGCCGCCGGGACATTAACTATGGCTACACCTTC. It codes for CASRRDINYGYTF.

This clonotype came up a few times. The chain links TRBV11-2 to TRBJ2-1; 7 bases fit TRBD2. The V segment lost 0 bases and the J segment 8 bases; nucleotides outside the gene matches: 16. Germline CDR1 is SGHAT and CDR2 is FQNNGV. The CDR3 consists of 18 residues. This CDR3 is CASSLDRGRGEGRDEQFF. CDR3 DNA sequence: TGTGCCAGCAGCTTAGATAGGGGCCGAGGGGAGGGCCGCGATGAGCAGTTCTTC.

This clonotype was observed a handful of times. The V and J genes are TRBV10-3 and TRBJ2-1; 7 bases line up with TRBD1. The CDR3 covers 17 residues. From germline, CDR1 is ENHRY and CDR2 SYGVKD. Trimming removed 2 bases from V and 3 bases from J; junction bases left unmatched: 10. As DNA, the CDR3 is TGTGCCATCAGTGAGCCCAAGACAGGGTCGATCTACAATGAGCAGTTCTTC. Encoded protein: CAISEPKTGSIYNEQFF.

Here the CDR3 DNA reads TGTGCCAGCAGCCGGCCGGTGGGGAATAACTACAATGAGCAGTTCTTC. It specifies CASSRPVGNNYNEQFF. The rearrangement joins TRBV28 to TRBJ2-1; D gene ambiguous. The CDR3 is made up of 16 amino acids. CDR1 and CDR2 (germline): MDHEN, SYDVKM. V lost 6 bases, J lost 3 bases, and 18 bases lay in between.

V is TRBV2 and J is TRBJ2-3, with TRBD2 matching 13 bases. Germline V gives CDR1 SNHLY, CDR2 FYNNEI. The CDR3 consists of 15 residues. With V trimmed by 6 bases and J by 6 bases, 6 bases remained unmatched. The CDR3 spells CASRGTSGVGDTQYF. In DNA, the CDR3 is TGTGCCAGCAGAGGGACTAGCGGGGTCGGGGATACGCAGTATTTT. Looking up the rest from reference TRBV2 and TRBJ2-3 gives the full variable domain: EPEVTQTPSHQVTQMGQEVILRCVPISNHLYFYWYRQILGQKVEFLVSFYNNEISEKSEIFDDQFSVERPDGSNFTLKIRSTKLEDSAMYFCASRGTSGVGDTQYFGPGTRLTVL.

This clonotype was seen a few times. The genes are TRBV20-1 and TRBJ2-1; D perhaps matches TRBD2 (5 bases). Per germline, CDR1 DFQATT and CDR2 SNEGSKA (reference sequence). CDR3 length: 15 residues. V was clipped by 0 bases and J by 0 bases, with 9 bases between them. The CDR3 region is CSARDYEGSYNEQFF. The CDR3 nucleotides read TGCAGTGCTAGAGATTACGAGGGCTCCTACAATGAGCAGTTCTTC.

In this sample, this clonotype turned up a few times. This sequence joins TRBV2 and TRBJ2-1, with 9 bases identical to TRBD2. From germline, CDR1 is SNHLY and CDR2 FYNNEI. The CDR3 contains 14 residues. V shed 3 bases and J 9 bases; nucleotides not matched to a gene: 6. The CDR3 loop is CASSDAGGPVEQFF. CDR3 DNA: TGTGCCAGCAGTGACGCGGGAGGGCCGGTTGAGCAGTTCTTC.

This clonotype was seen only a few times. The J gene is TRBJ2-7, the V gene TRBV11-3, with 7 bases matching TRBD1. In germline, CDR1 is SGHNT, CDR2 YENEEA. The junction had 9 bases not matched to a gene; V was cut back by 3 bases and J by 4 bases. This CDR3 is built from 15 residues. The CDR3 reads CASSFGSDRMYEQYF. CDR3 bases: TGTGCCAGCAGCTTTGGGTCGGACAGGATGTACGAGCAGTACTTC.

The chain combines TRBV20-1 with TRBJ2-3; TRBD2 is a possible D gene (6 bases). The V end lost 0 bases, the J end lost 7 bases, and 23 bases lay between the germline ends. Germline CDR1 is DFQATT and CDR2 is SNEGSKA (reference sequence). The CDR3 spans 17 residues. CDR3 sequence reads: CSARDTGGSQLEYTQYF. CDR3 nucleotides: TGCAGTGCTAGAGATACCGGAGGGTCTCAATTGGAATATACGCAGTATTTT.